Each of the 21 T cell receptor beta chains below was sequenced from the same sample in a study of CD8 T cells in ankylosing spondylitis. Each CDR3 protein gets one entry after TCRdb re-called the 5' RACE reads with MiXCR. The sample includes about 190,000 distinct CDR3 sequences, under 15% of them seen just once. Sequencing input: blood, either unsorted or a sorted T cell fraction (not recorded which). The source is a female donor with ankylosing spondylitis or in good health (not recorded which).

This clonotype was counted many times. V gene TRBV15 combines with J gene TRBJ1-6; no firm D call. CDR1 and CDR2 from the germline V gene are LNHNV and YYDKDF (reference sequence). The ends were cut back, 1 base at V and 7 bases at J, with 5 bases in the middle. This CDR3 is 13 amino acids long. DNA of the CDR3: TGTGCCACCAGCAGAGGGAGGAATTCACCCCTCCACTTT. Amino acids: CATSRGRNSPLHF. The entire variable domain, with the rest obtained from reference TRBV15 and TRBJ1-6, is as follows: DAMVIQNPRYQVTQFGKPVTLSCSQTLNHNVMYWYQQKSSQAPKLLFHYYDKDFNNEADTPDNFQSRRPNTSFCFLDIRSPGLGDTAMYLCATSRGRNSPLHFGNGTRLTVT.

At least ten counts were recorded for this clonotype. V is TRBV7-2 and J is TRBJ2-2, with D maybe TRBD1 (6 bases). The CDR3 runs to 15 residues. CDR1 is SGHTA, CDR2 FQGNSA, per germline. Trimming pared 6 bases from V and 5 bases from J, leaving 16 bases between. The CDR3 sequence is CASRPGQWGTGELFF. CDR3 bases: TGTGCCAGCAGGCCGGGACAATGGGGAACCGGGGAGCTGTTTTTT.

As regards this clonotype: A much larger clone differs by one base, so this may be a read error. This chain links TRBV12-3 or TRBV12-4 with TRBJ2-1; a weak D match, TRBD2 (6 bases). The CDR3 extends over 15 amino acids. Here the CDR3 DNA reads TGTGCCAGCAGCCCTGGAGGGCCGGGATACAATGGGCAGTTCTTC. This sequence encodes CASSPGGPGYNGQFF.

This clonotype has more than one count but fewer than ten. The CDR3 coding sequence is TGTGCCAGTAGTATGGGTGCCGGTCTAGATCCCCAGCATTTT. It is translated as CASSMGAGLDPQHF. The chain combines TRBV19 with TRBJ1-5; D unclear. The V gene lost 3 bases and the J gene lost 10 bases, with 16 bases spanning the gap. CDR3 length equals 14 residues. The germline V gene encodes CDR1 LNHDA and CDR2 SQIVND (reference sequence).

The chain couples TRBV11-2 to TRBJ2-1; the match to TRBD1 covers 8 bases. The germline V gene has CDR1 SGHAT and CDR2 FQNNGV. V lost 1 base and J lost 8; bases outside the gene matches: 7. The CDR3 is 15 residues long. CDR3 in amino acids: CASSLGRDRSHEQFF. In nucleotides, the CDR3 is TGTGCCAGCAGCTTAGGCCGGGACAGGTCTCATGAGCAGTTCTTC.

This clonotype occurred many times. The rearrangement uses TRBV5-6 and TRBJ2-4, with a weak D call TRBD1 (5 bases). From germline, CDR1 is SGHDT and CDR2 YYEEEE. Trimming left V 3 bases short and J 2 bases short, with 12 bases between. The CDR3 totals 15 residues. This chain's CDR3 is CASSSARVTKNIQYF. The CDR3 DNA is TGTGCCAGCAGCTCCGCCAGGGTAACCAAAAACATTCAGTACTTC.

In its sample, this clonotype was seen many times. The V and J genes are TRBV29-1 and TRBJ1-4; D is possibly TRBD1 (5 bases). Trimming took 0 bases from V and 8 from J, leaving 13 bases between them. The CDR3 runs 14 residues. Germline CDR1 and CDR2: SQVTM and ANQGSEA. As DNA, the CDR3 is TGCAGCGTTGAAGATCCCCAGGGTGGCGAAAAACTGTTTTTT. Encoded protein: CSVEDPQGGEKLFF.

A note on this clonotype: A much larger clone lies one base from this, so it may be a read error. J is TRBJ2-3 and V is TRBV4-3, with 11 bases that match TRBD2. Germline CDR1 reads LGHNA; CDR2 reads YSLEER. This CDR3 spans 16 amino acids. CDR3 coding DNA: TGCGCCATCAGCCAAGAACTAGCGGGAGCAACAGATACGCAGTATTTT. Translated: CAISQELAGATDTQYF.

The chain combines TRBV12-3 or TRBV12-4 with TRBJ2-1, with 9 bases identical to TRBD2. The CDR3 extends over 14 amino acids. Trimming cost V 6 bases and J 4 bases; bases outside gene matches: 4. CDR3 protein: CASRWLAGYNEQFF. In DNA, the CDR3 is TGTGCCAGCAGGTGGCTAGCGGGATACAATGAGCAGTTCTTC.

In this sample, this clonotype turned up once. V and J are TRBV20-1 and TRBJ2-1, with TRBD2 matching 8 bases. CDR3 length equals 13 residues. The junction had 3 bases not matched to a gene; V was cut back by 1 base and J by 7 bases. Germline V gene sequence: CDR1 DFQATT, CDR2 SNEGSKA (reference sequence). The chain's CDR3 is CSARGRGGNEQFF. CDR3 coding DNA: TGCAGTGCTAGAGGTCGGGGGGGGAATGAGCAGTTCTTC.

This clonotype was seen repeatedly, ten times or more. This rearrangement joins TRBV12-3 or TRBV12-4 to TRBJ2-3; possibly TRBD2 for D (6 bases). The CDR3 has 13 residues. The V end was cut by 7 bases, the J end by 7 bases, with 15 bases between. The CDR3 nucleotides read TGTGCCAGCACCAACCCGGCGGGAAATACGCAGTATTTT. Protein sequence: CASTNPAGNTQYF.

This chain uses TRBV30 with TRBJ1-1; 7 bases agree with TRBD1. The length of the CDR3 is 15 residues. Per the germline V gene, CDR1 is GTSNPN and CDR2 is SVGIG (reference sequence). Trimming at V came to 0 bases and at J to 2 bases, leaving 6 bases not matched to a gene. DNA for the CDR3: TGTGCCTGGAGTGTTATGACAGGGAGAAACACTGAAGCTTTCTTT. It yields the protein CAWSVMTGRNTEAFF.

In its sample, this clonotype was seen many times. This chain's CDR3 is CASSSSQGAIGYTF. Here the CDR3 DNA reads TGTGCCAGCAGTTCTTCACAGGGAGCGATTGGCTACACCTTC. The chain is built from TRBV6-5 and TRBJ1-2, with D tentatively TRBD1 (6 bases). The CDR3 is 14 residues long. Trimming pared 4 bases from V and 7 bases from J, leaving 16 bases between. In germline, CDR1 is MNHEY, CDR2 SVGAGI.

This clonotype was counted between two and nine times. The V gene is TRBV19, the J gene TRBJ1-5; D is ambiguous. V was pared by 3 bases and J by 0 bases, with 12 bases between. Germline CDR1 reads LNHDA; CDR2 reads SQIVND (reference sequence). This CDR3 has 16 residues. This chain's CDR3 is CASSIPIGRSNQPQHF. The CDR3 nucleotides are TGTGCCAGTAGTATCCCCATTGGCCGTAGCAATCAGCCCCAGCATTTT.

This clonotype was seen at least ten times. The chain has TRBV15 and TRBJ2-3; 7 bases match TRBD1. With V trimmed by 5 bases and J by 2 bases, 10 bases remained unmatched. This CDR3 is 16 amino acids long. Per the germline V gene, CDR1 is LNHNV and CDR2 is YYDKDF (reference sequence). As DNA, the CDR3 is TGTGCCACCAGCGCGTGGACAGGAGCCACCACAGATACGCAGTATTTT. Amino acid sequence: CATSAWTGATTDTQYF.

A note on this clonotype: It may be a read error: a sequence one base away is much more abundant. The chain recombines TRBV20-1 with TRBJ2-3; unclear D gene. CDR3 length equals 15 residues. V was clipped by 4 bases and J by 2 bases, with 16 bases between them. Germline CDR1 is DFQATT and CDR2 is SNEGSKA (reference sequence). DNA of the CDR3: TGCAGTGCTACTAGGGTTAGCAGGTCCACAGATACGCAGTATTTT. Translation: CSATRVSRSTDTQYF.

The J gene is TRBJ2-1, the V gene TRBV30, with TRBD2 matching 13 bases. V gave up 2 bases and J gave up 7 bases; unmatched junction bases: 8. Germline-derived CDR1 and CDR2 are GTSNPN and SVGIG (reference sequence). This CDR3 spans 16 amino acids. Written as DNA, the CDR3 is TGTGCCTGGAGTCGGGGACTAGCGGGGCGTCGGAATGAGCAGTTCTTC. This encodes CAWSRGLAGRRNEQFF.

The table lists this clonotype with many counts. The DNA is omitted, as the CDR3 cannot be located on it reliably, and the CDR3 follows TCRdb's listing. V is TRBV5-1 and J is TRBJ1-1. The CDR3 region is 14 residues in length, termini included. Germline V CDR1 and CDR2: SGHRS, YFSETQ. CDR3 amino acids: CASSSSSSNTEAFF.

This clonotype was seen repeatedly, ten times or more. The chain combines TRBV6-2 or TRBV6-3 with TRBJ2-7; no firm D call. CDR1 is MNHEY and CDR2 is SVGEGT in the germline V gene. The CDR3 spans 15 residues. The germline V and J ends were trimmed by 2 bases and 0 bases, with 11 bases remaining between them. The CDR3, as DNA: TGTGCCAGCAGTTACCCCCAGGCAGTCTCCTACGAGCAGTACTTC. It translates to CASSYPQAVSYEQYF.

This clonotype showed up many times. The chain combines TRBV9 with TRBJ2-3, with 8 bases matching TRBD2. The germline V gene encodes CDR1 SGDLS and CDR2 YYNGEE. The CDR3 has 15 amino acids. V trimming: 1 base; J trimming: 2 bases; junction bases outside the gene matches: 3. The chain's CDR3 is CASSVTSGPTDTQYF. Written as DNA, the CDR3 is TGTGCCAGCAGCGTAACTAGCGGTCCCACAGATACGCAGTATTTT.

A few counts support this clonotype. The CDR3 region has the DNA TGTGCCAGCAGCTTAGAGGTCACGGGGGCCTCCTACGAGCAGTACTTC. Protein sequence: CASSLEVTGASYEQYF. This rearrangement joins TRBV7-2 to TRBJ2-7; either TRBD1 or TRBD2 may supply D (6 bases each). The CDR3 consists of 16 residues. Trimming removed 1 base at V and 0 bases at J, with 13 bases between. Germline V gene data show CDR1 as SGHTA and CDR2 as FQGNSA.